Listed here are 5 T cell receptor beta chains from one sample, sequenced in a study of glioma-infiltrating T cells. Using RNA template, CDR3s of TCR alpha and beta were amplified with iRepertoire arm-PCR. TCRdb re-analysed the multiplex PCR reads in MiXCR, keeping a single row per CDR3 protein. The data show 300,000 to 450,000 distinct CDR3 sequences, with around 45% seen just once and around 12% held by the top ten. The sequencing sample was made of glioma tissue, nonneoplastic brain tissue, or PBMCs (not recorded which). The receptor set was obtained from a human donor with low-grade glioma or glioblastoma, undergoing nonglioma brain surgery, or in good health (not recorded which).

The chain joins TRBV19 to TRBJ2-7, with TRBD2 identical over 12 bases. CDR1 is LNHDA, CDR2 SQIVND, per germline (reference sequence). This CDR3 spans 14 amino acids. Trimming at V came to 6 bases and at J to 5 bases, leaving 5 bases not matched to a gene. In DNA, the CDR3 is TGTGCCAGTAGCCGGACTAGCGGGATTGACGAGCAGTACTTC. It specifies CASSRTSGIDEQYF.

There are many counts of this clonotype. This rearrangement joins TRBV6-1 to TRBJ1-1; D gene ambiguous. The CDR3 has 15 amino acids. Germline-derived CDR1 and CDR2 are MNHNS and SASEGT. The ends were cut back, 5 bases at V and 1 base at J, with 14 bases in the middle. The CDR3: CASSTFGRANTEAFF. The CDR3 DNA is TGTGCCAGCAGTACCTTCGGTAGGGCGAACACTGAAGCTTTCTTT.

The CDR3 region has the DNA TGTGCCGGCCGGACCGGGACTAGCGGGCGGAATGAGCAGTTCTTC. Translation gives CAGRTGTSGRNEQFF. This chain connects TRBV28 to TRBJ2-1; 12 bases line up with TRBD2. CDR1 and CDR2 from the germline V gene are MDHEN and SYDVKM. The trim removed 11 bases at V and 7 bases at J, leaving 12 bases unmatched. This CDR3 is 15 amino acids long.

In the case of this clonotype: Compared with germline, one end of the junction differs, possibly owing to a read error. The chain has TRBV7-9 and TRBJ1-3; 8 bases line up with TRBD1. CDR3 length equals 14 residues. CDR1 and CDR2 (germline): SEHNR, FQNEAQ (reference sequence). The chain's CDR3 is CARSFTGGGNTIYF. Here the CDR3 DNA reads TGTGCCAGGAGCTTTACAGGGGGAGGAAACACCATATATTTT. Based on the CDR3 plus reference TRBV7-9 and TRBJ1-3, the full variable domain is DTGVSQNPRHKITKRGQNVTFRCDPISEHNRLYWYRQTLGQGPEFLTYFQNEAQLEKSRLLSDRFSAERPKGSFSTLEIQRTEQGDSAMYLCARSFTGGGNTIYFGEGSWLTVV.

This clonotype has more than one count but fewer than ten. The rearrangement links TRBV6-2 or TRBV6-3 to TRBJ2-7; 9 bases match TRBD2. This CDR3 is built from 17 residues. The junction had 17 bases not matched to a gene; V was cut back by 2 bases and J by 9 bases. In germline, CDR1 is MNHEY, CDR2 SVGEGT. The CDR3 region is CASSYNWASGDYERQYF. The CDR3 DNA reads as TGTGCCAGCAGTTACAATTGGGCTAGCGGGGACTACGAGCGGCAGTACTTC.